A single sample gave rise to the 32 T cell receptor beta chains below, sequenced in a study of T cells in Graves' hyperthyroidism and ophthalmopathy (dated by TCRdb to the late 2010s). To prepare the library, multiplex PCR was applied. The instrument given in TCRdb is Illumina HiSeq 2000. TCR beta CDR3 regions were amplified from RNA transcripts. The TCR CDR3 was subjected to a first round of RT-PCR using the HTBI primer set and the Qiagen OneStep RT-PCR kit. The public reads were run again by TCRdb, first through fastp at Q25 and then through MiXCR, and only productive beta chains were kept. Each entry is one CDR3 protein sequence, shown with its most common DNA and genes. The sample table holds some 530,000 distinct CDR3 sequences, of which around a fifth were seen once. Jointly, the top ten make up less than 65% of the sample. The material sequenced was blood. The receptors derive from a woman aged 70-85 years with Graves' ophthalmopathy.

This clonotype was counted between two and nine times. The J gene is TRBJ1-6, the V gene TRBV27, with 9 bases matching TRBD1. Per the germline V gene, CDR1 is MNHEY and CDR2 is SMNVEV (reference sequence). Trimming took 5 bases from V and 11 from J; bases not matched to a gene: 10. The CDR3 length is 15 residues. CDR3 nucleotide sequence: TGTGCCAGCAGTGTCGGGACAGGGAATAGGACACCCCTCCACTTT. Residues: CASSVGTGNRTPLHF.

This clonotype has more than one count but fewer than ten. The V call is TRBV6-1, the J call TRBJ2-5, with D hard to call. CDR3 size: 14 residues. Per germline, CDR1 MNHNS and CDR2 SASEGT. Trimming stripped 5 bases from V and 1 base from J, with 11 bases between. CDR3 region: CASSRGSLQETQYF. DNA of the CDR3: TGTGCCAGCAGTCGAGGCAGCCTCCAAGAGACCCAGTACTTC.

The rearrangement links TRBV5-1 to TRBJ2-7; D not certain. The CDR3 runs to 13 residues. The V and J ends lost 0 bases and 2 bases respectively, with 6 bases between them. Germline V CDR1 and CDR2: SGHRS, YFSETQ. CDR3 nucleotide sequence: TGCGCCAGCAGCTTGGAGGTAACCTACGAGCAGTACTTC. Its translation is CASSLEVTYEQYF.

This clonotype turned up a few times. The chain combines TRBV29-1 with TRBJ2-7, with D unclear. V was cut by 4 bases and J by 5 bases, with 6 bases left in between. In germline, CDR1 is SQVTM, CDR2 ANQGSEA. The CDR3 length is 10 residues. DNA of the CDR3: TGCAGCGTTGCCTTGGACGAGCAGTACTTC. The encoded protein is CSVALDEQYF.

This clonotype was observed a few times. The rearrangement links TRBV12-5 to TRBJ1-1; D might be TRBD1 (5 bases). From germline, CDR1 is LGHNT and CDR2 FRNRAP. The CDR3 length is 14 residues. Trimming shortened V by 7 bases and J by 4 bases, and 16 bases separated the two germline ends. CDR3 sequence (DNA): TGTGCTAGTGAAACTGGACAACCGTTCACTGAAGCTTTCTTT. Its protein product is CASETGQPFTEAFF.

Ten or more counts support this clonotype. The rearrangement links TRBV12-3 or TRBV12-4 to TRBJ1-1; D is unresolved. The V gene lost 5 bases and the J gene lost 8 bases, with 21 bases spanning the gap. The CDR3 covers 15 residues. CDR3 amino acids: CASSLRPGREGEAFF. CDR3 bases: TGTGCCAGCAGTCTGAGACCCGGGAGAGAAGGAGAAGCTTTCTTT.

This clonotype was seen ten or more times. The chain employs TRBV29-1 and TRBJ2-7; TRBD1 aligns across 7 bases. The CDR3 has 12 residues. Germline V gene lookup returns CDR1 SQVTM and CDR2 ANQGSEA. The trim removed 7 bases at V and 3 bases at J, leaving 6 bases unmatched. CDR3 sequence (DNA): TGCAGCGCCCTGGACAGGATCTACGAGCAGTACTTC. It translates to CSALDRIYEQYF.

This clonotype was seen more than once but under ten times. The rearrangement links TRBV10-1 to TRBJ2-5, with 11 bases lining up with TRBD2. Germline assignment: CDR1 WNHNN and CDR2 SYGVQD (reference sequence). J gave up 3 bases and V 4 bases, and 4 bases lay outside the gene matches. The CDR3 spans 15 residues. CDR3 protein: CASSALAGGEETQYF. The CDR3 DNA sequence: TGCGCCAGCAGTGCGCTAGCGGGAGGCGAAGAGACCCAGTACTTC.

This chain connects TRBV18 to TRBJ1-1; D unresolved. Deletions cut 3 bases from V and 1 base from J, with 9 bases between. Germline V gene lookup returns CDR1 KGHSH and CDR2 LQKENI. The CDR3 is 14 residues long. Here the CDR3 DNA reads TGTGCCAGCTCACCGACGATGGAGAACACTGAAGCTTTCTTT. Translated, it gives CASSPTMENTEAFF.

A few counts support this clonotype. This CDR3 reads CASSPQKGASTEAFF. CDR3 sequence (DNA): TGTGCCAGCTCACCACAAAAGGGGGCAAGTACTGAAGCTTTCTTT. The chain combines TRBV18 with TRBJ1-1; 7 bases map to TRBD1. Germline CDR1 is KGHSH and CDR2 is LQKENI. This CDR3 has 15 amino acids. The ends lost 1 base at V and 5 bases at J; junction bases unmatched: 7.

The rearrangement links TRBV29-1 to TRBJ2-3; D gene unclear. The CDR3 length is 12 residues. Germline CDR1 reads SQVTM; CDR2 reads ANQGSEA. Trimming cost V 0 bases and J 7 bases, with 8 bases left between them. DNA for the CDR3: TGCAGCGTTGAAGATTGGCATAATACGCAGTATTTT. Translating gives CSVEDWHNTQYF.

This clonotype came up a few times. This sequence joins TRBV6-1 and TRBJ2-6; weak D call: TRBD1 (6 bases). V gave up 5 bases and J gave up 0 bases, with 8 bases separating them. Germline assignment: CDR1 MNHNS and CDR2 SASEGT. The CDR3 sequence is 15 residues long. CDR3 in DNA: TGTGCCAGCAGTACAGGGAGCTCTGGGGCCAACGTCCTGACTTTC. Translated: CASSTGSSGANVLTF.

This chain connects TRBV5-1 to TRBJ1-2; 7 bases line up with TRBD1. The CDR3 consists of 15 residues. Germline loops: CDR1 SGHRS, CDR2 YFSETQ. The ends lost 4 bases at V and 2 bases at J; junction bases unmatched: 8. The CDR3 loop reads CASSAGQSANYGYTF. In DNA, the CDR3 is TGCGCCAGCAGCGCGGGACAGTCGGCGAACTATGGCTACACCTTC.

This clonotype was seen repeatedly, ten times or more. The rearrangement joins TRBV7-2 to TRBJ1-1, with D maybe TRBD1 (6 bases). CDR1 and CDR2 (germline): SGHTA, FQGNSA. Trimming left V 1 base short and J 4 bases short, with 13 bases between. The CDR3 extends over 15 amino acids. CDR3 coding DNA: TGTGCCAGCAGCTTAGATGGGGGGGCGAGCACTGAAGCTTTCTTT. This codes for CASSLDGGASTEAFF.

This clonotype occurred many times. This chain joins TRBV20-1 and TRBJ2-3, with D hard to call. CDR3 length: 10 residues. Trimming took 8 bases from V and 7 from J, leaving 10 bases between them. The germline gives CDR1 DFQATT, CDR2 SNEGSKA (reference sequence). As DNA, the CDR3 is TGCAGTCAAAATATCCATACGCAGTATTTT. Translated: CSQNIHTQYF.

This clonotype was recorded once. The chain combines TRBV19 with TRBJ1-6; 7 positions agree with TRBD1. The trim removed 3 bases at V and 5 bases at J, leaving 4 bases unmatched. This CDR3 spans 15 amino acids. The germline CDR1 and CDR2 sequences are LNHDA and SQIVND (reference sequence). The CDR3 DNA reads TGTGCCAGTAGTATGCAGGGACAGAATAATTCACCCCTCCACTTT. It specifies CASSMQGQNNSPLHF.

This clonotype was counted between two and nine times. V usage is TRBV19 and J usage is TRBJ2-7; D possibly corresponds to TRBD1 (6 bases). Trimming cost V 9 bases and J 6 bases, with 12 bases left between them. The germline V gene encodes CDR1 LNHDA and CDR2 SQIVND (reference sequence). CDR3 length equals 11 residues. This CDR3 reads CARLGQTEQYF. The CDR3 DNA reads TGTGCCAGGCTTGGACAGACCGAGCAGTACTTC.

V gene TRBV19 combines with J gene TRBJ1-4; D is unclear. V was clipped by 3 bases and J by 4 bases, with 9 bases between them. Germline values: CDR1 LNHDA, CDR2 SQIVND (reference sequence). The CDR3 is made up of 14 amino acids. CDR3 loop: CASSIFGNNEKLFF. The CDR3 DNA reads TGTGCCAGTAGTATCTTCGGAAATAATGAAAAACTGTTTTTT.

The gene calls are TRBV6-1 and TRBJ2-7; TRBD2 is a possible D gene (5 bases). Per the germline V gene, CDR1 is MNHNS and CDR2 is SASEGT. CDR3 length: 15 amino acids. Deletions cut 0 bases from V and 5 bases from J, with 14 bases between. CDR3 in amino acids: CASSEAWGVRHEQYF. CDR3 coding DNA: TGTGCCAGCAGTGAAGCATGGGGAGTCCGGCACGAGCAGTACTTC.

This clonotype was seen a few times. The chain employs TRBV4-2 and TRBJ2-1; 10 bases map to TRBD1. The V gene's germline CDR1 is LGHNA and CDR2 YNFKEQ. V shed 0 bases, J shed 2 bases, and the junction held 4 bases outside the gene matches. This CDR3 has 17 amino acids. The CDR3 bases are TGTGCCAGCAGCCAAGATGGGACAGGGGTAACCTACAATGAGCAGTTCTTC. Translating it yields CASSQDGTGVTYNEQFF.

V gene TRBV18 combines with J gene TRBJ1-1, with D perhaps matching TRBD1 (5 bases). V lost 4 bases, J lost 7 bases, and 13 bases lay in between. Germline V lookup: CDR1 KGHSH, CDR2 LQKENI. The CDR3 spans 13 residues. CDR3 amino acids: CASSLPSGGEAFF. The CDR3 DNA sequence: TGTGCCAGCTCACTACCCTCGGGGGGTGAAGCTTTCTTT.

This chain joins TRBV6-1 and TRBJ2-7, with D tentatively TRBD2 (5 bases). The V gene lost 7 bases and the J gene lost 2 bases, with 21 bases spanning the gap. The CDR3 contains 16 residues. The V gene's germline CDR1 is MNHNS and CDR2 SASEGT. The CDR3 here is CASIEHLSGRAYEQYF. CDR3 sequence (DNA): TGTGCCAGCATCGAACACCTGTCGGGAAGAGCCTACGAGCAGTACTTC.

This sequence joins TRBV10-1 and TRBJ2-1; D assignment may be TRBD1 or TRBD2 (5 bases each). The ends were cut back, 5 bases at V and 6 bases at J, with 14 bases in the middle. Germline V lookup: CDR1 WNHNN, CDR2 SYGVQD (reference sequence). There are 14 residues in the CDR3. The CDR3 sequence is CASSSGRGGNEQFF. For the CDR3, the DNA is TGCGCCAGCAGTTCGGGGCGCGGCGGCAATGAGCAGTTCTTC.

In this sample, this clonotype turned up a few times. The V and J genes are TRBV20-1 and TRBJ2-1; no firm D call. CDR3 length: 15 amino acids. Trimming shortened V by 2 bases and J by 0 bases, and 11 bases separated the two germline ends. Germline CDR1 DFQATT, CDR2 SNEGSKA (reference sequence). The CDR3 is CSARPVPSSYNEQFF. In DNA, the CDR3 is TGCAGTGCTAGACCGGTGCCCAGCTCCTACAATGAGCAGTTCTTC.

This clonotype has only a few counts. The chain couples TRBV6-1 to TRBJ1-4, with 7 nucleotides matching TRBD1. Germline CDR1 and CDR2: MNHNS and SASEGT. This CDR3 region has 15 residues. Trimming removed 10 bases from V and 8 bases from J; junction bases left unmatched: 16. CDR3 region: CATGRGGAGGEKLFF. The CDR3 region has the DNA TGTGCCACCGGGAGGGGGGGGGCAGGGGGAGAAAAACTGTTTTTT.

This clonotype was seen repeatedly, ten times or more. This rearrangement joins TRBV7-9 to TRBJ2-7; 10 bases are shared with TRBD1. This CDR3 spans 15 amino acids. Germline V CDR1 and CDR2: SEHNR, FQNEAQ (reference sequence). The J segment lost 3 bases and the V segment lost 5 bases, leaving 7 bases of the junction unmatched. The CDR3 spells CASSPLRDRGYEQYF. CDR3 nucleotides: TGTGCCAGCAGCCCACTCCGGGACAGGGGCTACGAGCAGTACTTC.

The rearrangement joins TRBV5-4 to TRBJ2-7, with a weak D call TRBD1 (5 bases). The V gene lost 4 bases and the J gene lost 6 bases, with 11 bases spanning the gap. The CDR3 is 12 residues long. Germline-derived CDR1 and CDR2 are SGHNT and YYREEE (reference sequence). CDR3 residues: CASSNRRGEQYF. CDR3 bases: TGTGCCAGCAGCAATAGAAGGGGCGAGCAGTACTTC.

The rearrangement joins TRBV12-3 or TRBV12-4 to TRBJ2-7; 9 nucleotides align to TRBD1. This CDR3 contains 15 residues. V was clipped by 2 bases and J by 7 bases; unmatched bases: 9. CDR3 sequence reads: CASSLLDRGAGEQYF. DNA of the CDR3: TGTGCCAGCAGTTTATTAGACAGGGGGGCTGGGGAGCAGTACTTC.

At least ten counts were recorded for this clonotype. The chain carries TRBV28 and TRBJ2-7; D is unclear. The CDR3 consists of 11 residues. V lost 6 bases and J 6 bases, leaving 9 bases between the germline ends. Per germline, CDR1 MDHEN and CDR2 SYDVKM. CDR3 amino acids: CASSPSAEQYF. CDR3 nucleotides: TGTGCCAGCAGCCCCTCCGCCGAGCAGTACTTC. Combining the CDR3 with reference TRBV28 and TRBJ2-7 gives the whole variable domain DVKVTQSSRYLVKRTGEKVFLECVQDMDHENMFWYRQDPGLGLRLIYFSYDVKMKEKGDIPEGYSVSREKKERFSLILESASTNQTSMYLCASSPSAEQYFGPGTRLTVT.

This clonotype came up a few times. The chain recombines TRBV29-1 with TRBJ2-7; D not certain. The CDR3 has 11 residues. Germline V lookup: CDR1 SQVTM, CDR2 ANQGSEA. V shed 8 bases and J shed 2 bases, with 10 bases lying between them. The CDR3 nucleotides are TGCAGCTTCGTCCCAGCCTACGAGCAGTACTTC. Translated, it gives CSFVPAYEQYF.

The chain employs TRBV20-1 and TRBJ1-2; the D is unclear. V gave up 6 bases and J gave up 8 bases, with 16 bases separating them. CDR3 length equals 12 residues. Germline CDR1 and CDR2: DFQATT and SNEGSKA (reference sequence). CDR3 nucleotides: TGCAGTGCACCGAACCCTATTTGGGGCTACACCTTC. It codes for CSAPNPIWGYTF.

This clonotype was seen only a few times. The rearrangement uses TRBV9 and TRBJ2-5; no reliable D call. V was clipped by 3 bases and J by 0 bases, with 9 bases between them. The CDR3 is 14 residues long. The germline CDR1 and CDR2 sequences are SGDLS and YYNGEE. CDR3 DNA: TGTGCCAGCAGCGCTGAAGACTACCAAGAGACCCAGTACTTC. Its protein is CASSAEDYQETQYF.